The rows below give T cell receptor beta chains drawn from one sample of a study of T cells in Graves' hyperthyroidism and ophthalmopathy. TCRdb redid the calling of the multiplex PCR reads with MiXCR, one entry per CDR3 protein. The data hold approximately 640,000 distinct CDR3 sequences, with roughly 46% observed a single time. Material: peripheral blood or thyroid tissue (not recorded which). These receptors all stem from an adult man with Graves' disease, either hyperthyroidism or ophthalmopathy (not recorded which). CDR3s include the opening cysteine and the closing phenylalanine or tryptophan. The order of the fields is V gene, clone size, D gene, J gene, CDR3 protein, CDR3 DNA. D genes are given only for firm matches. Clone size is stated in some rows and not others, as once, few, many or a class when expanded.

TRBV7-9	.	.	TRBJ2-2	CASSSPFRGQHPIGELFF	TGTGCCAGCAGCTCCCCCTTTAGGGGACAACACCCAATCGGGGAGCTGTTTTTT
TRBV20-1	.	TRBD1	TRBJ1-1	CSAREDRATEAFF	TGCAGTGCTAGAGAAGACAGGGCCACTGAAGCTTTCTTT
TRBV2	many	.	TRBJ2-5	CASSVGGQETQYF	TGTGCCAGCAGTGTCGGGGGCCAGGAGACCCAGTACTTC
TRBV7-9	.	TRBD1	TRBJ2-7	CASSPGQGSSEQYF	TGTGCCAGTAGCCCCGGACAGGGATCCTCCGAGCAGTACTTC
TRBV7-6	.	TRBD2	TRBJ2-5	CASIRLAGVQETQYF	TGTGCCAGCATACGACTAGCGGGGGTTCAAGAGACCCAGTACTTC
TRBV29-1	.	TRBD1	TRBJ1-1	CSVGGQAWRNTEAFF	TGCAGCGTGGGGGGACAGGCCTGGAGGAACACTGAAGCTTTCTTT
TRBV7-6	many	.	TRBJ1-1	CASSETSELMNTEAFF	TGTGCTAGCAGCGAAACCTCAGAATTAATGAACACTGAAGCTTTCTTT
TRBV28	few	.	TRBJ1-4	CASSLYGATNEKLFF	TGTGCCAGCAGTTTATATGGGGCAACTAATGAAAAACTGTTTTTT
TRBV29-1	.	.	TRBJ1-4	CSVRLGPGKLFF	TGCAGCGTTCGCCTAGGGCCGGGAAAACTGTTTTTT
TRBV7-3	.	TRBD1	TRBJ1-6	CASSLMQGVGSPLHF	TGTGCCAGCAGTTTAATGCAGGGGGTAGGGTCACCCCTCCACTTT
TRBV9	.	TRBD2	TRBJ2-7	CASSSLTSYSYEQYF	TGTGCCAGCAGTTCCCTGACTAGCTACTCCTACGAGCAGTACTTC
TRBV2	once	TRBD1	TRBJ1-2	CASSEQNPGGSANYGYTF	TGTGCCAGCAGTGAGCAAAATCCAGGGGGCAGCGCTAACTATGGCTACACCTTC
TRBV9	few	.	TRBJ1-6	CASSVSGLGNSPLHF	TGTGCCAGCAGCGTATCAGGGCTGGGTAATTCACCCCTCCACTTT